These 8 T cell receptor beta chains originate from one sample sequenced in a study of blood T cell repertoires in COVID-19. Profiled with immunoSEQ multiplex PCR; TCRdb holds only in-frame clones, not every one. There are a few hundred thousand clones in the sample; about 88% occur only once, and more than 0.8% lies in the top ten. Input material: PBMCs or T cells enriched from blood (not recorded which). The receptors come from a woman aged 30 to 39 who had recovered from COVID-19.

The chain joins TRBV9 to TRBJ2-5; 8 nucleotides line up with TRBD2. Germline loops: CDR1 SGDLS, CDR2 YYNGEE. V shed 0 bases and J 5 bases; nucleotides not matched to a gene: 9. The CDR3 has 16 amino acids. CDR3 coding DNA: TGTGCCAGCAGCGTAGATACTCTCGGCGGGGGGGAGACCCAGTACTTC. The encoded protein is CASSVDTLGGGETQYF.

This sequence joins TRBV3-1 (or the pseudogene TRBV3-2) and TRBJ1-2; D perhaps matches TRBD1 (5 bases). Deletions cut 1 base from V and 7 bases from J, with 13 bases between. Germline V CDR1 and CDR2: LGHDT, YNNKEL (reference sequence). This CDR3 region has 14 residues. The CDR3, as DNA: TGTGCCAGCAGCCAAGTGGTTCGGGGGGGTGGCTACACCTTC. It yields the protein CASSQVVRGGGYTF.

This clone is a singleton in its sample. J is TRBJ1-2 and V is TRBV27, with 8 positions matching TRBD1. With 0 bases clipped from V and 4 bases from J, the junction kept 4 bases outside the gene matches. Germline V CDR1 and CDR2: MNHEY, SMNVEV (reference sequence). This CDR3 contains 15 residues. The CDR3 is CASSLSLGQGYGYTF. The DNA for the CDR3 is TGTGCCAGCAGTTTATCCCTAGGACAGGGCTATGGCTACACCTTC.

The chain employs TRBV5-1 and TRBJ1-1, with D maybe TRBD1 (5 bases). Trimming left V 4 bases short and J 4 bases short, with 14 bases between. The CDR3 length is 14 residues. Germline V gene sequence: CDR1 SGHRS, CDR2 YFSETQ. The DNA for the CDR3 is TGCGCCAGCAGCAGGGCAGGGCAGGGCACTGAAGCTTTCTTT. Translation gives CASSRAGQGTEAFF. Full variable domain (remainder filled in from reference TRBV5-1 and TRBJ1-1): KAGVTQTPRYLIKTRGQQVTLSCSPISGHRSVSWYQQTPGQGLQFLFEYFSETQRNKGNFPGRFSGRQFSNSRSEMNVSTLELGDSALYLCASSRAGQGTEAFFGQGTRLTVV.

V is TRBV5-8 and J is TRBJ1-5, with a possible D match to TRBD1 (6 bases). CDR1 is SGHTS, CDR2 YDEGEE, per germline. The CDR3 has 15 residues. Trimming shortened V by 3 bases and J by 1 base, and 11 bases separated the two germline ends. CDR3 sequence (DNA): TGTGCCAGCAGCTCGGGGGGCAAGAGCAATCAGCCCCAGCATTTT. This translates into CASSSGGKSNQPQHF.

The J gene is TRBJ1-1, the V gene TRBV27, with a possible D match to TRBD1 (5 bases). This CDR3 spans 15 amino acids. V lost 2 bases, J lost 4 bases, and 14 bases lay in between. Germline lookup yields CDR1 MNHEY and CDR2 SMNVEV (reference sequence). The CDR3 protein is CASSLQGGKVTEAFF. The CDR3 DNA reads as TGTGCCAGCAGTTTACAGGGAGGAAAGGTCACTGAAGCTTTCTTT.

The rearrangement uses TRBV4-2 and TRBJ1-1, with 7 bases fitting TRBD1. Looked up from germline, CDR1 is LGHNA and CDR2 is YNFKEQ. The CDR3 has 17 amino acids. V gave up 0 bases and J gave up 3 bases; unmatched junction bases: 10. The CDR3 nucleotides are TGTGCCAGCAGCCAAGATAGTAGGGGGCGTAAGGACACTGAAGCTTTCTTT. Encoded protein: CASSQDSRGRKDTEAFF.

The DNA for the CDR3 is TGTGCCAGTAGTATAAGCACAGGGCAGGGCACCGGGGAGCTGTTTTTT. Amino acids: CASSISTGQGTGELFF. The chain is built from TRBV19 and TRBJ2-2; tentative D call: TRBD1 (6 bases). Germline loops: CDR1 LNHDA, CDR2 SQIVND (reference sequence). The V end was cut by 2 bases, the J end by 4 bases, with 14 bases between. This CDR3 region has 16 residues.